The 4 T cell receptor beta chains given below trace back to one sample, sequenced in a study of neoadjuvant anti-PD-1 for oral cavity cancer. Time point noted: after neoadjuvant nivolumab, at surgical resection. The data were produced by immunoSEQ multiplex PCR, yet TCRdb's version contains in-frame clones alone and is incomplete. In the table there are over 65,000 clones, approximately 87% of which are singletons. The specimen comprised PBMCs, sampled after nivolumab (anti-PD-1) treatment. Receptor source: a person aged 40-85 years with oral cavity squamous cell carcinoma.

The genes are TRBV19 and TRBJ2-7, with 10 bases matching TRBD1. V dropped 6 bases and J dropped 2; count of bases not matched to a gene: 13. This CDR3 is built from 17 residues. The V gene's germline CDR1 is LNHDA and CDR2 SQIVND (reference sequence). The DNA for the CDR3 is TGTGCCAGTAGCGATCTACTATGGGACAGGGGCCCCTACGAGCAGTACTTC. It specifies CASSDLLWDRGPYEQYF.

The genes are TRBV4-1 and TRBJ2-7; weak D call: TRBD1 (5 bases). V was shortened by 1 base and J by 5 bases, with 15 bases between the two germline ends. CDR3 length: 15 residues. Germline values: CDR1 MGHRA, CDR2 YSYEKL. The CDR3 DNA is TGCGCCAGCAGCCAAGTTTTGACAGCTCCTAACGAGCAGTACTTC. Protein: CASSQVLTAPNEQYF.

The J gene is TRBJ1-2, the V gene TRBV27, with D possibly matching TRBD1 (5 bases). The CDR3 spans 15 residues. CDR1 is MNHEY and CDR2 is SMNVEV in the germline V gene (reference sequence). Deletions cut 0 bases from V and 6 bases from J, with 14 bases between. The CDR3, as DNA: TGTGCCAGCAGTTTATCCAATCAGGGTACCCATGGCTACACCTTC. Translated: CASSLSNQGTHGYTF.

V gene TRBV15 combines with J gene TRBJ2-7; D is ambiguous. The CDR3 loop spans 14 amino acids. Trimming took 0 bases from V and 7 from J, leaving 13 bases between them. Germline V gene lookup returns CDR1 LNHNV and CDR2 YYDKDF (reference sequence). CDR3 sequence (DNA): TGTGCCACCAGCAGAGATGATAGGGTAGGGGAGCAGTACTTC. Its translation: CATSRDDRVGEQYF.